A single T cell receptor beta chain is shown here with its context. Antigen specificity is unknown. Here immunoSEQ multiplex PCR was the method, and the copy in TCRdb shows in-frame clones only, minus some. The sample carries fewer than 75,000 clones, roughly 84% recorded once. V was clipped by 1 base and J by 10 bases, with 7 bases between them. Germline assignment: CDR1 LGHNT and CDR2 FRNRAP. This CDR3 has 11 amino acids. This specimen comes from a study of radiotherapy plus CTLA-4 blockade in lung cancer. Turning to the study itself: Around 19% of enrolled patients responded objectively, and more than 30% had disease control.

Findings and caveats of the study: Strongest reported response predictors: early blood clone changes and post-radiation interferon-beta.

Participants had chemo-refractory metastatic non-small-cell lung cancer and were treated with focal radiation plus ipilimumab CTLA-4 blockade. This clonotype was sampled from a human donor with non-small cell lung cancer that progressed on radiotherapy plus ipilimumab. The chain links TRBV12-5 to TRBJ1-1; D is perhaps TRBD1 (6 bases). This sample comprised peripheral blood, obtained from a patient treated with radiotherapy plus ipilimumab. CDR3 protein: CASGLDRVAFF. Here the CDR3 DNA reads TGTGCTAGTGGTTTGGACAGGGTAGCTTTCTTT.